Listed here are 27 T cell receptor beta chains from one sample, sequenced in a study of T cell responses to AZD1222 COVID-19 vaccine. Clones were read by immunoSEQ multiplex PCR, and TCRdb kept only the in-frame ones, dropping some. The table shows more than 140,000 clones, with approximately 89% occurring only once. The specimen comprised peripheral blood, sampled on day 0 of MenACWY control vaccination. The receptor source for this set is an adult in good health.

The genes are TRBV3-1 (or the pseudogene TRBV3-2) and TRBJ2-1, with D unresolved. The CDR3 has 13 residues. Between the trimmed V and J ends, which lost 0 bases and 5 bases, there was a span of 5 bases. The germline gives CDR1 LGHDT, CDR2 YNNKEL (reference sequence). The CDR3 reads CASSQDGNNEQFF. As DNA, the CDR3 is TGTGCCAGCAGCCAAGATGGAAACAATGAGCAGTTCTTC.

This clone was counted a few times. The chain employs TRBV7-8 and TRBJ1-6; 7 bases are shared with TRBD1. Germline lookup yields CDR1 SGHVS and CDR2 FQNEAQ. J gave up 5 bases and V 2 bases, and 6 bases lay outside the gene matches. The CDR3 sequence is 16 residues long. The CDR3 here is CASSLSRDSHNSPLHF. The CDR3, as DNA: TGTGCCAGCAGCTTAAGCCGGGACAGCCATAATTCACCCCTCCACTTT.

V is TRBV4-2 and J is TRBJ1-1; no firm D call. The V end was cut by 5 bases, the J end by 3 bases, with 16 bases between. The germline CDR1 and CDR2 sequences are LGHNA and YNFKEQ. This CDR3 comprises 15 residues. The CDR3 region is CASSAEGWGDTEAFF. The CDR3 DNA reads as TGTGCCAGCAGCGCAGAAGGATGGGGTGACACTGAAGCTTTCTTT.

This clone has a single count. The chain carries TRBV13 and TRBJ2-1, with 7 bases lining up with TRBD1. This CDR3 has 17 amino acids. Germline assignment: CDR1 PRHDT and CDR2 FYEKMQ (reference sequence). V lost 0 bases, J lost 7 bases, and 12 bases stayed unmatched. The CDR3 sequence: CASSLGQGNLEANEQFF. The DNA for the CDR3 is TGTGCCAGCAGCTTAGGACAGGGGAACCTGGAGGCGAATGAGCAGTTCTTC.

This clone was seen only a few times. The V gene is TRBV4-2, the J gene TRBJ2-1; either TRBD1 or TRBD2 may supply D (5 bases each). This CDR3 has 17 amino acids. Germline lookup yields CDR1 LGHNA and CDR2 YNFKEQ. Trimming shortened V by 3 bases and J by 10 bases, and 25 bases separated the two germline ends. Here the CDR3 reads CASSQAWGAATKGEQFF. The CDR3, as DNA: TGTGCCAGCAGCCAGGCCTGGGGAGCGGCCACGAAGGGGGAGCAGTTCTTC.

Here the CDR3 reads CASSSTGAWRTPKNIQYF. In nucleotides, the CDR3 is TGTGCCAGCAGTTCAACCGGGGCCTGGAGGACCCCCAAAAACATTCAGTACTTC. The chain uses TRBV28 and TRBJ2-4; D is possibly TRBD1 or TRBD2 (5 bases each). CDR1 is MDHEN, CDR2 SYDVKM, per germline. V was trimmed by 4 bases and J by 2 bases, leaving 21 bases between them. This CDR3 comprises 18 residues.

The chain is built from TRBV5-1 and TRBJ2-5, with a tentative D call TRBD2 (7 bases). Trimming removed 1 base at V and 2 bases at J, with 18 bases between. Germline CDR1 is SGHRS and CDR2 is YFSETQ. The CDR3 covers 17 residues. The CDR3 nucleotides are TGCGCCAGCAGCTTGTCTGGGACACCGGGGGGACAAGAGACCCAGTACTTC. This encodes CASSLSGTPGGQETQYF.

V usage is TRBV7-9 and J usage is TRBJ2-1, with D unresolved. Germline V CDR1 and CDR2: SEHNR, FQNEAQ (reference sequence). The ends were cut back, 5 bases at V and 4 bases at J, with 15 bases in the middle. The CDR3 contains 15 residues. CDR3 nucleotide sequence: TGTGCCAGCAGCCCCCCCGAGTCCCCTTACAATGAGCAGTTCTTC. Its translation: CASSPPESPYNEQFF.

This clone occurred a few times. V and J are TRBV28 and TRBJ2-5; 11 nucleotides agree with TRBD2. Trimming at V came to 11 bases and at J to 7 bases, leaving 9 bases not matched to a gene. Germline V gives CDR1 MDHEN, CDR2 SYDVKM. This CDR3 has 13 amino acids. CDR3: CACLAGGSGTQYF. CDR3 sequence (DNA): TGTGCCTGTCTAGCGGGGGGATCCGGGACCCAGTACTTC.

The V call is TRBV4-3, the J call TRBJ1-6; the D gene is possibly TRBD1 (5 bases). The V gene's germline CDR1 is LGHNA and CDR2 YSLEER. V was cut by 0 bases and J by 10 bases, with 16 bases left in between. The CDR3 contains 16 residues. The CDR3: CASSQESGQGSSPLHF. The CDR3 nucleotides read TGCGCCAGCAGCCAAGAAAGTGGCCAGGGATCATCACCCCTCCACTTT.

The chain combines TRBV21-1 with TRBJ2-4; no check of the table's D call, TRBD2, against the DNA was made. TRBV21-1 is an annotated pseudogene. The CDR3 is made up of 17 amino acids. In DNA form, the CDR3 reads TGTGCCAGCAGCAAATCGGTAAGGTCCAAAAGCGGGAACATTCAGTACTTC. This translates into CASSKSVRSKSGNIQYF.

This clone has a single count. J is TRBJ2-3 and V is TRBV7-3; perhaps TRBD1 as D (6 bases). Germline V lookup: CDR1 SGHTA, CDR2 FQGTGA. The CDR3 loop spans 15 amino acids. Trimming cost V 4 bases and J 0 bases, with 11 bases left between them. The CDR3 spells CASSSGQSSTDTQYF. The DNA of the CDR3 is TGTGCCAGCAGCTCCGGACAGTCTAGCACAGATACGCAGTATTTT.

V gene TRBV5-1 combines with J gene TRBJ1-2, with no clear D. V dropped 5 bases and J dropped 1 base, with 9 bases sitting between them. The germline gives CDR1 SGHRS, CDR2 YFSETQ. This CDR3 spans 13 amino acids. CDR3 bases: TGCGCCAGCAGTCTGCGGGTTAACTATGGCTACACCTTC. Residues: CASSLRVNYGYTF. The full variable domain, its missing parts supplied by reference TRBV5-1 and TRBJ1-2, is KAGVTQTPRYLIKTRGQQVTLSCSPISGHRSVSWYQQTPGQGLQFLFEYFSETQRNKGNFPGRFSGRQFSNSRSEMNVSTLELGDSALYLCASSLRVNYGYTFGSGTRLTVV.

The chain joins TRBV30 to TRBJ1-5; possible D gene TRBD1, 5 bases. The CDR3 extends over 13 amino acids. V dropped 1 base and J dropped 4 bases, with 8 bases sitting between them. CDR1 is GTSNPN, CDR2 SVGIG, per germline (reference sequence). This CDR3 is CAWSGQLNQPQHF. The CDR3 nucleotides are TGTGCCTGGAGTGGACAGCTAAATCAGCCCCAGCATTTT.

This chain joins TRBV7-2 and TRBJ1-5; D unresolved. V was trimmed by 1 base and J by 0 bases, leaving 7 bases between them. There are 15 residues in the CDR3. Looked up from germline, CDR1 is SGHTA and CDR2 is FQGNSA. Written as DNA, the CDR3 is TGTGCCAGCAGCTTAGGCTCCCGTAGCAATCAGCCCCAGCATTTT. Amino acid sequence: CASSLGSRSNQPQHF.

Regarding this clone: One junction end does not reproduce the germline sequence, and a read error may be involved. J is TRBJ1-1 and V is TRBV29-1, with D unresolved. The germline V gene has CDR1 SQVTM and CDR2 ANQGSEA. This CDR3 has 10 amino acids. The CDR3 reads CSFDNTEAFF. CDR3 nucleotides: TGCAGCTTTGACAACACTGAAGCTTTCTTT.

The chain has TRBV11-3 and TRBJ1-6; 7 bases are a match to TRBD1. CDR3 length equals 18 residues. V shed 1 base and J 5 bases; nucleotides not matched to a gene: 11. Germline V gene sequence: CDR1 SGHNT, CDR2 YENEEA. For the CDR3, the DNA is TGTGCCAGCAGCTTAGTACGGGGCAGGGGGTCGAATAATTCACCCCTCCACTTT. The encoded protein is CASSLVRGRGSNNSPLHF.

The rearrangement joins TRBV5-1 to TRBJ2-5; D ambiguous. Trimming stripped 0 bases from V and 4 bases from J, with 13 bases between. The CDR3 is made up of 15 amino acids. Germline CDR1 reads SGHRS; CDR2 reads YFSETQ. Written as DNA, the CDR3 is TGCGCCAGCAGCTTGGAAGGCAGTATGGGAGAGACCCAGTACTTC. Encoded protein: CASSLEGSMGETQYF.

This chain connects TRBV28 to TRBJ2-1; 9 bases match TRBD1. Germline CDR1 MDHEN, CDR2 SYDVKM. V was pared by 5 bases and J by 4 bases, with 6 bases of the junction left unmatched. This CDR3 has 15 amino acids. Written as DNA, the CDR3 is TGTGCCAGCAGTGCCGGGACAGGGAGTTACAATGAGCAGTTCTTC. It codes for CASSAGTGSYNEQFF.

J is TRBJ1-4 and V is TRBV30; D uncertain. Trimming pared 0 bases from V and 8 bases from J, leaving 7 bases between. Per germline, CDR1 GTSNPN and CDR2 SVGIG (reference sequence). CDR3 length: 12 amino acids. The CDR3 bases are TGTGCCTGGAGTGTAAAGACGGAAAAACTGTTTTTT. Encoded protein: CAWSVKTEKLFF.

CDR3 nucleotides: TGTGCCAGCAGTCCCCGGGACAGGGTGGGGACTGAAGCTTTCTTT. Its translation is CASSPRDRVGTEAFF. V and J are TRBV28 and TRBJ1-1; 9 bases match TRBD1. Germline V gene sequence: CDR1 MDHEN, CDR2 SYDVKM. V shed 5 bases and J 5 bases; nucleotides not matched to a gene: 9. The CDR3 consists of 15 residues.

The gene calls are TRBV7-2 and TRBJ1-1; D unclear. V was clipped by 2 bases and J by 1 base, with 5 bases between them. The CDR3 is 13 amino acids. Germline V gives CDR1 SGHTA, CDR2 FQGNSA. As DNA, the CDR3 is TGTGCCAGCAGCTTACGGAAGAACACTGAAGCTTTCTTT. This sequence encodes CASSLRKNTEAFF.

The V gene is TRBV7-3, the J gene TRBJ1-1; 9 nucleotides agree with TRBD1. Germline CDR1 and CDR2: SGHTA and FQGTGA. The CDR3 is made up of 15 amino acids. V lost 5 bases and J lost 0; bases outside the gene matches: 4. In DNA, the CDR3 is TGTGCCAGCAGCAAGGACAGGGGAATGAACACTGAAGCTTTCTTT. Translation: CASSKDRGMNTEAFF.

This CDR3 reads CASSPSSEYTIYF. For the CDR3, the DNA is TGTGCCAGCTCACCTAGTTCGGAGTACACCATATATTTT. The genes are TRBV18 and TRBJ1-3; D is uncertain. The CDR3 totals 13 residues. Germline V gene data show CDR1 as KGHSH and CDR2 as LQKENI. The germline V and J ends were trimmed by 3 bases and 8 bases, with 11 bases remaining between them.

The chain joins TRBV2 to TRBJ2-7; no reliable D call. The CDR3 spans 12 residues. Germline loops: CDR1 SNHLY, CDR2 FYNNEI. V was clipped by 6 bases and J by 1 base, with 7 bases between them. CDR3 in DNA: TGTGCCAGCAGCCGCAAGTCCTACGAGCAGTACTTC. This translates into CASSRKSYEQYF.

J is TRBJ1-3 and V is TRBV19, with D possibly matching TRBD1 (5 bases). Germline V gene sequence: CDR1 LNHDA, CDR2 SQIVND (reference sequence). The CDR3 loop spans 15 amino acids. V lost 3 bases, J lost 0 bases, and 9 bases lay in between. As DNA, the CDR3 is TGTGCCAGTAGTATCGTAGGGACCTCTGGAAACACCATATATTTT. It yields the protein CASSIVGTSGNTIYF.

CDR3 in DNA: TGTGCCAGCAGCTTAGTTGGAGGGGCCGATCAGCCCCAGCATTTT. This gives the protein CASSLVGGADQPQHF. This chain links TRBV7-9 with TRBJ1-5, with a possible D match to TRBD1 (5 bases). Trimming removed 1 base from V and 5 bases from J, with 12 bases in between. This CDR3 is 15 amino acids long. Germline CDR1 reads SEHNR; CDR2 reads FQNEAQ (reference sequence).